Following are 29 T cell receptor beta chains from one sample sequenced in a study of cytomegalovirus exposure and HLA in healthy donors. 60 Vbeta and 13 Jbeta primers were used in PCR. TCRdb's table, derived via immunoSEQ multiplex PCR, lists solely in-frame clones and lacks some. This sample carries 45,000 to 65,000 clones, with 9.5% to 15% going to the ten biggest clones. Material: PBMCs. The receptors originated from a man aged 18 to 29 in good health and CMV-seropositive.

This sequence joins TRBV5-1 and TRBJ2-3, with a tentative D call TRBD2 (5 bases). Trimming shortened V by 0 bases and J by 5 bases, and 10 bases separated the two germline ends. This CDR3 has 14 residues. Germline V lookup: CDR1 SGHRS, CDR2 YFSETQ. The CDR3 loop is CASSLVGRGDTQYF. The DNA of the CDR3 is TGCGCCAGCAGCTTGGTGGGGAGAGGAGATACGCAGTATTTT. The full variable domain, completed using reference TRBV5-1 and TRBJ2-3, is KAGVTQTPRYLIKTRGQQVTLSCSPISGHRSVSWYQQTPGQGLQFLFEYFSETQRNKGNFPGRFSGRQFSNSRSEMNVSTLELGDSALYLCASSLVGRGDTQYFGPGTRLTVL.

V is TRBV9 and J is TRBJ2-1; 12 positions match TRBD2. The CDR3 runs 21 residues. The germline V gene has CDR1 SGDLS and CDR2 YYNGEE. The V and J ends lost 1 base and 0 bases, in that order; junction bases with no gene match: 14. This CDR3 reads CASSVLPGGTSGSSSYNEQFF. Here the CDR3 DNA reads TGTGCCAGCAGCGTATTACCTGGTGGGACTAGCGGGTCTAGCTCCTACAATGAGCAGTTCTTC.

The J gene is TRBJ1-1, the V gene TRBV19, with 8 bases matching TRBD1. J was trimmed by 1 base and V by 5 bases; bases with no gene match: 9. Germline lookup yields CDR1 LNHDA and CDR2 SQIVND (reference sequence). The CDR3 sequence is 16 residues long. The CDR3 sequence: CASSFSDRGWNTEAFF. The CDR3 DNA is TGTGCCAGTAGTTTCTCCGACAGGGGTTGGAACACTGAAGCTTTCTTT.

The chain combines TRBV6-4 with TRBJ1-2; TRBD1 matches at 11 bases. CDR1 MRHNA and CDR2 SNTAGT come from the germline V gene. Losses at the gene ends were 2 bases for V and 7 bases for J; bases not matched to a gene: 6. This CDR3 spans 15 amino acids. The CDR3 DNA reads TGTGCCAGCAGTGACACGTCCGGGACAGGGGGTGGCTACACCTTC. As protein: CASSDTSGTGGGYTF.

The CDR3 loop is CASSPSGLATGEQYF. The CDR3 region has the DNA TGTGCCAGCAGCCCATCGGGACTAGCGACAGGCGAGCAGTACTTC. This chain uses TRBV27 with TRBJ2-7; TRBD2 aligns across 10 bases. CDR3 length: 15 amino acids. V dropped 6 bases and J dropped 6; count of bases not matched to a gene: 11. The germline gives CDR1 MNHEY, CDR2 SMNVEV (reference sequence).

V and J are TRBV25-1 and TRBJ2-7, with 10 bases fitting TRBD2. J lost 1 base, V lost 2 bases, and 8 bases had no gene match. The CDR3 sequence is 17 residues long. The germline V gene has CDR1 MGHDK and CDR2 SYGVNS. Here the CDR3 reads CASSERFLLAGSYEQYF. The DNA of the CDR3 is TGTGCCAGCAGTGAACGTTTTTTACTAGCGGGGTCCTACGAGCAGTACTTC.

The genes are TRBV6-5 and TRBJ1-2; TRBD1 matches at 8 bases. CDR1 is MNHEY, CDR2 SVGAGI, per germline. This CDR3 contains 14 residues. V lost 9 bases and J lost 0; bases outside the gene matches: 6. This CDR3 reads CASSQGAPNYGYTF. CDR3 nucleotide sequence: TGTGCCAGTTCCCAGGGGGCCCCTAACTATGGCTACACCTTC.

The chain employs TRBV5-4 and TRBJ1-2, with D unclear. The CDR3 sequence is 14 residues long. Germline values: CDR1 SGHNT, CDR2 YYREEE (reference sequence). Between the trimmed V and J ends, which lost 0 bases and 0 bases, there was a span of 6 bases. DNA for the CDR3: TGTGCCAGCAGCTTGGTAGGAGCTAACTATGGCTACACCTTC. Residues: CASSLVGANYGYTF. Using reference TRBV5-4 and TRBJ1-2 for the parts outside the CDR3, the full variable domain is ETGVTQSPTHLIKTRGQQVTLRCSSQSGHNTVSWYQQALGQGPQFIFQYYREEENGRGNFPPRFSGLQFPNYSSELNVNALELDDSALYLCASSLVGANYGYTFGSGTRLTVV.

The V and J genes are TRBV2 and TRBJ2-7, with 14 bases lining up with TRBD2. Looked up from germline, CDR1 is SNHLY and CDR2 is FYNNEI. There are 14 residues in the CDR3. V lost 7 bases, J lost 7 bases, and 6 bases stayed unmatched. The CDR3 spells CASMTSGRGGEQYF. CDR3 bases: TGTGCCAGCATGACTAGCGGGAGGGGAGGGGAGCAGTACTTC.

The rearrangement joins TRBV14 to TRBJ1-2; D may be TRBD1 (6 bases). The V and J ends lost 4 bases and 6 bases respectively, with 15 bases between them. There are 14 residues in the CDR3. Per germline, CDR1 SGHDN and CDR2 FVKESK. The CDR3 here is CASSPGTSPHGYTF. In DNA form, the CDR3 reads TGTGCCAGCAGCCCCGGGACATCGCCGCATGGCTACACCTTC.

The chain is built from TRBV7-3 and TRBJ1-2; tentative D call: TRBD1 (5 bases). This CDR3 is 13 amino acids long. CDR1 and CDR2 (germline): SGHTA, FQGTGA. V was trimmed by 4 bases and J by 8 bases, leaving 14 bases between them. CDR3 DNA: TGTGCCAGCAGCTCCGCCGGCGGGGACGGCTACACCTTC. Translation gives CASSSAGGDGYTF.

The J gene is TRBJ2-5, the V gene TRBV7-2; D is perhaps TRBD2 (6 bases). The CDR3 sequence is 15 residues long. Per germline, CDR1 SGHTA and CDR2 FQGNSA. V shed 1 base and J shed 4 bases, with 13 bases lying between them. The CDR3 bases are TGTGCCAGCAGCTTAGGCGCCGGGGGTCCAGAGACCCAGTACTTC. This translates into CASSLGAGGPETQYF.

The rearrangement links TRBV6-5 to TRBJ2-7; 7 nucleotides match TRBD1. Trimming cost V 6 bases and J 3 bases; bases outside gene matches: 11. CDR1 and CDR2 from the germline V gene are MNHEY and SVGAGI. There are 15 residues in the CDR3. Here the CDR3 reads CASSRRGTVHYEQYF. CDR3 sequence (DNA): TGTGCCAGCAGCAGGCGAGGGACAGTTCACTACGAGCAGTACTTC.

The chain couples TRBV30 to TRBJ1-4; D might be TRBD1 (5 bases). This CDR3 has 12 residues. Trimming removed 4 bases from V and 11 bases from J, with 14 bases in between. Germline V gene lookup returns CDR1 GTSNPN and CDR2 SVGIG (reference sequence). Written as DNA, the CDR3 is TGTGCCTGGAACGCGGGGCCTCGGAAACTGTTTTTT. This gives the protein CAWNAGPRKLFF.

The rearrangement uses TRBV2 and TRBJ1-2; D is ambiguous. The CDR3 consists of 13 residues. Trimming pared 6 bases from V and 4 bases from J, leaving 12 bases between. Germline V gives CDR1 SNHLY, CDR2 FYNNEI. CDR3: CASRAGLIYGYTF. The CDR3 DNA is TGTGCCAGCAGGGCAGGTTTGATCTATGGCTACACCTTC. The full variable domain, completed using reference TRBV2 and TRBJ1-2, is EPEVTQTPSHQVTQMGQEVILRCVPISNHLYFYWYRQILGQKVEFLVSFYNNEISEKSEIFDDQFSVERPDGSNFTLKIRSTKLEDSAMYFCASRAGLIYGYTFGSGTRLTVV.

The J gene is TRBJ2-1, the V gene TRBV10-1; possibly TRBD2 for D (6 bases). Germline CDR1 and CDR2: WNHNN and SYGVQD (reference sequence). V was pared by 5 bases and J by 5 bases, with 13 bases between. This CDR3 is built from 14 residues. CDR3 amino acids: CASSHRGSNNEQFF. Here the CDR3 DNA reads TGCGCCAGCAGTCACCGGGGGTCGAACAATGAGCAGTTCTTC.

The chain couples TRBV25-1 to TRBJ2-1; D uncertain. Per germline, CDR1 MGHDK and CDR2 SYGVNS. V dropped 4 bases and J dropped 2 bases, with 18 bases sitting between them. The CDR3 has 17 amino acids. The CDR3 region is CASSAPGSKETYNEQFF. DNA for the CDR3: TGTGCCAGCAGTGCGCCGGGTAGCAAGGAGACCTACAATGAGCAGTTCTTC.

This chain uses TRBV29-1 with TRBJ1-2; D uncertain. V gave up 5 bases and J gave up 5 bases, with 15 bases separating them. CDR1 SQVTM and CDR2 ANQGSEA come from the germline V gene. This CDR3 is 13 amino acids long. CDR3 bases: TGCAGCGTTCTGGCCGAATCGGGTTATGGCTACACCTTC. Protein sequence: CSVLAESGYGYTF.

This chain links TRBV18 with TRBJ2-7, with no clear D. V lost 0 bases and J 7 bases, leaving 7 bases between the germline ends. The CDR3 sequence is 12 residues long. Germline V gene sequence: CDR1 KGHSH, CDR2 LQKENI. The CDR3 region has the DNA TGTGCCAGCTCACCACCCCGAGGAGAGCAGTACTTC. Amino acid sequence: CASSPPRGEQYF.

The chain combines TRBV30 with TRBJ2-5; TRBD1 matches at 8 bases. The J call is doubtful: the DNA matches TRBJ2-7 better. This CDR3 contains 15 residues. Germline-derived CDR1 and CDR2 are GTSNPN and SVGIG (reference sequence). The CDR3 region is CAWSVEGTGLYEQYF. Written as DNA, the CDR3 is TGTGCCTGGAGTGTTGAAGGGACAGGTCTCTACGAGCAGTACTTC.

V and J are TRBV5-8 and TRBJ1-4, with 7 positions matching TRBD1. CDR3 length: 14 residues. CDR1 and CDR2 from the germline V gene are SGHTS and YDEGEE. V was clipped by 2 bases and J by 8 bases; unmatched bases: 6. The CDR3 spells CASSFRQGGEKLFF. The DNA of the CDR3 is TGTGCCAGCAGCTTTCGACAGGGTGGAGAAAAACTGTTTTTT.

The chain uses TRBV9 and TRBJ1-6; D is unresolved. V was cut by 0 bases and J by 2 bases, with 9 bases left in between. The V gene's germline CDR1 is SGDLS and CDR2 YYNGEE. CDR3 length: 16 amino acids. In DNA form, the CDR3 reads TGTGCCAGCAGCGTAGGGCAGTTTGCCTATAATTCACCCCTCCACTTT. It yields the protein CASSVGQFAYNSPLHF. Combining the CDR3 with reference TRBV9 and TRBJ1-6 gives the whole variable domain DSGVTQTPKHLITATGQRVTLRCSPRSGDLSVYWYQQSLDQGLQFLIQYYNGEERAKGNILERFSAQQFPDLHSELNLSSLELGDSALYFCASSVGQFAYNSPLHFGNGTRLTVT.

The chain recombines TRBV27 with TRBJ2-7, with 9 bases fitting TRBD1. In germline, CDR1 is MNHEY, CDR2 SMNVEV (reference sequence). The trim removed 8 bases at V and 3 bases at J, leaving 2 bases unmatched. The CDR3 has 12 residues. The CDR3 protein is CASGDRDYEQYF. CDR3 coding DNA: TGTGCCAGCGGGGACAGGGACTACGAGCAGTACTTC.

The V call is TRBV20-1, the J call TRBJ1-2, with D uncertain. Germline CDR1 reads DFQATT; CDR2 reads SNEGSKA (reference sequence). Trimming took off 3 bases at V and 3 bases at J, with 5 bases between the two ends. The CDR3 contains 11 residues. CDR3 region: CSASAYYGYTF. For the CDR3, the DNA is TGCAGTGCTAGTGCGTACTATGGCTACACCTTC.

The rearrangement uses TRBV28 and TRBJ2-7, with D possibly being TRBD1 (6 bases). Per the germline V gene, CDR1 is MDHEN and CDR2 is SYDVKM. There are 14 residues in the CDR3. V was trimmed by 3 bases and J by 2 bases, leaving 11 bases between them. The CDR3 region has the DNA TGTGCCAGCAGTTTGGCAGGGGTAACCTACGAGCAGTACTTC. Protein product: CASSLAGVTYEQYF.

V gene TRBV28 combines with J gene TRBJ1-2; 10 bases line up with TRBD1. The CDR3 totals 13 residues. The junction had 3 bases not matched to a gene; V was cut back by 6 bases and J by 5 bases. The germline V gene has CDR1 MDHEN and CDR2 SYDVKM. CDR3 in amino acids: CASRRTGGYGYTF. The CDR3 bases are TGTGCCAGCAGGCGGACAGGGGGATATGGCTACACCTTC.

J is TRBJ1-1 and V is TRBV2; D perhaps matches TRBD1 (6 bases). The V end was cut by 5 bases, the J end by 3 bases, with 13 bases between. The CDR3 has 14 residues. The germline V gene has CDR1 SNHLY and CDR2 FYNNEI. CDR3 protein: CASSNRVVDTEAFF. CDR3 in DNA: TGTGCCAGCAGTAACAGGGTAGTAGACACTGAAGCTTTCTTT.

The chain carries TRBV6-5 and TRBJ2-2; the D is unclear. The germline V gene encodes CDR1 MNHEY and CDR2 SVGAGI. This CDR3 region has 13 residues. The ends were cut back, 8 bases at V and 2 bases at J, with 9 bases in the middle. In DNA form, the CDR3 reads TGTGCCAGCGTAGAGGTCAACACCGGGGAGCTGTTTTTT. Translation gives CASVEVNTGELFF.

The chain is built from TRBV11-3 and TRBJ2-5; 9 nucleotides line up with TRBD2. The CDR3 length is 17 residues. V was pared by 3 bases and J by 5 bases, with 13 bases of the junction left unmatched. The V gene's germline CDR1 is SGHNT and CDR2 YENEEA. CDR3 amino acids: CASSLGRSAGGGETQYF. CDR3 nucleotides: TGTGCCAGCAGCTTGGGCAGGAGTGCGGGAGGGGGGGAGACCCAGTACTTC.